This T cell receptor beta chain was found in a study of spatial heterogeneity in lung cancer. Each TCR cDNA molecule bore a unique molecular identifier. TCRdb used MiXCR to reprocess the 5' RACE reads, holding one entry per CDR3 protein. Altogether some 83,000 distinct CDR3 sequences are present, approximately 20% being singletons, with the ten largest covering 5% to 8%. In this sample, this clonotype turned up a few times. Specified time point: sample taken at primary tumor resection. Extraction of whole RNA from tumor, nontumor lung or frozen PBMC preceded unsorted sequencing. There were 72 donors, all of them untreated patients with early-stage non-small cell lung cancer. Germline V gives CDR1 KGHSH, CDR2 LQKENI. The CDR3 extends over 12 amino acids. With 0 bases clipped from V and 14 bases from J, the junction kept 5 bases outside the gene matches.

The chain links TRBV18 to TRBJ2-5, with 8 bases identical to TRBD2. The source material was PBMCs, sampled at surgery. The sequence was obtained from a male donor with early-stage non-small cell lung cancer. The CDR3 DNA is TGTGCCAGCTCACCACCGACGGGAGGGGATTACTTC. Protein sequence: CASSPPTGGDYF. The whole variable domain, remainder taken from reference TRBV18 and TRBJ2-5, is NAGVMQNPRHLVRRRGQEARLRCSPMKGHSHVYWYRQLPEEGLKFMVYLQKENIIDESGMPKERFSAEFPKEGPSILRIQQVVRGDSAAYFCASSPPTGGDYFGPGTRLLVL.